A selection of T cell receptor beta chains follows, all from one sample in a study of blood T cells in healthy people across ages. TCRdb ran MiXCR on the 5' RACE reads and lists one entry per CDR3 protein. The table includes over 600,000 distinct CDR3 sequences, around a fifth detected once. The source material was blood. These receptors were obtained from a man in his 70s in good health. CDR3s include the opening cysteine and the closing phenylalanine or tryptophan. D genes are given only for firm matches. The size entry is marked missing in some rows and otherwise reads once, few, many or a size class.

length,D,V,size,J,DNA,CDR3
15,.,TRBV6-1,many,TRBJ2-1,TGTGCCAGCAGTGGGGACACCAGTTTCAACAATGAGCAGTTCTTC,CASSGDTSFNNEQFF
14,.,TRBV29-1,few,TRBJ2-4,TGCAGCGTCGAGACAAACCGAGCCAAAAACATTCAGTACTTC,CSVETNRAKNIQYF
16,TRBD1,TRBV28,few,TRBJ1-6,TGTGCCAGCAGTGCCGGGACAGGGGCGAATCATTCACCCCTCCACTTT,CASSAGTGANHSPLHF
14,TRBD2,TRBV7-6,once,TRBJ2-7,TGTGCCAGCAGCTTACGCGGGAGGGCCGACGAGCAGTACTTC,CASSLRGRADEQYF
12,.,TRBV3-1,.,TRBJ1-1,TGTGCCAGCAGCCAAAGTTACACTGAAGCTTTCTTT,CASSQSYTEAFF
13,TRBD1,TRBV7-2,.,TRBJ2-1,TGTGCCAGCAGCTCAAGTCAGGGGGCAGGGTCGTTCTTC,CASSSSQGAGSFF
14,.,TRBV7-2,.,TRBJ1-2,TGTGCCAGCAGCTGGAGGGACAATATATATGGCTACACCTTC,CASSWRDNIYGYTF
12,TRBD1,TRBV20-1,.,TRBJ1-4,TGCAGTGCGCCGACAGGGGGTGAAAAACTGTTTTTT,CSAPTGGEKLFF
14,TRBD1,TRBV6-5,.,TRBJ1-1,TGTGCCAGCAGCTCACAACCGGGACAGGGATTCGCTTTCTTT,CASSSQPGQGFAFF
16,TRBD2,TRBV7-2,.,TRBJ2-1,TGTGCCAGCAGCCTACGACTAGCGGGAGCAAACAATGAGCAGTTCTTC,CASSLRLAGANNEQFF
15,TRBD2,TRBV28,.,TRBJ2-7,TGTGCCAGCAGTTTGGCGGGGGAAAAAACCTACGAGCAGTACTTC,CASSLAGEKTYEQYF
14,.,TRBV14,many,TRBJ2-5,TGTGCCAGCAGCCAAGAAGCGGTCTGGAAGACCCAGTACTTC,CASSQEAVWKTQYF
16,.,TRBV5-1,.,TRBJ2-7,TGCGCCAGCAGCTTGGAAGGACACCAAACCTCCTACGAGCAGTACTTC,CASSLEGHQTSYEQYF
11,.,TRBV4-1,few,TRBJ2-5,TGCGCCAGCAGCCAGGAGGGGACCCAGTACTTC,CASSQEGTQYF
15,.,TRBV28,.,TRBJ2-1,TGTGCCAGCAGTTTACCAACCCAGGGCCCCAATGAGCAGTTCTTC,CASSLPTQGPNEQFF
16,TRBD1,TRBV19,.,TRBJ2-4,TGTGCCAGTAGTCAAGGATGGACAGGGAGTAAAAACATTCAGTACTTC,CASSQGWTGSKNIQYF
17,TRBD1,TRBV5-1,.,TRBJ2-2,TGCGCCAGCAGCTTGGTGGGGACAGGGGTTGGCACCGGGGAGCTGTTTTTT,CASSLVGTGVGTGELFF
13,.,TRBV5-1,.,TRBJ2-4,TGCGCCAGCAGTGAGACAGAAGAAAACATTCAGTACTTC,CASSETEENIQYF
12,TRBD1,TRBV20-1,.,TRBJ1-2,TGCAGTGCCGGCGACAGGGGTTATGGCTACACCTTC,CSAGDRGYGYTF
13,.,TRBV12-3/TRBV12-4,.,TRBJ2-5,TGTGCCAGCAGTACAGGGGAGGGAGAGACCCAGTACTTC,CASSTGEGETQYF
15,.,TRBV5-1,.,TRBJ1-5,TGCGCCAGCAGCTTGGGGACCTCCAAGGATCAGCCCCAGCATTTT,CASSLGTSKDQPQHF
13,.,TRBV12-3/TRBV12-4,few,TRBJ1-1,TGTGCCAGCAGTCGGTCATTTGGGACTGAAGCTTTCTTT,CASSRSFGTEAFF
14,.,TRBV25-1,few,TRBJ2-7,TGTGCCAGCAGTAAGACGGGGAGCTCCTACGAGCAGTACTTC,CASSKTGSSYEQYF
14,.,TRBV5-1,few,TRBJ2-7,TGCGCCAGCAGCTTGGCCGTTGGGTCCTACGAGCAGTACTTC,CASSLAVGSYEQYF
15,.,TRBV7-2,.,TRBJ1-2,TGTGCCAGCAGCTTCCCGAGGCCCCGGACGGATGGCTACACCTTC,CASSFPRPRTDGYTF
13,.,TRBV6-1,.,TRBJ1-1,TGTGCCAGCAGAGTTACAGGGACCACTGAAGCTTTCTTT,CASRVTGTTEAFF
15,.,TRBV5-1,few,TRBJ2-1,TGCGCCAGCAGCTTGGGGGTAATGGCGGGAACTGAGCAGTTCTTC,CASSLGVMAGTEQFF
17,TRBD2,TRBV5-1,.,TRBJ2-1,TGCGCCAGCAGCTTGGGGGGACTAGCGGGAGTAGGGTATGAGCAGTTCTTC,CASSLGGLAGVGYEQFF
14,TRBD1,TRBV5-1,.,TRBJ2-4,TGCGCCGGCAGCCAGGGACAGAGTCAGGGCATTCAGTACTTC,CAGSQGQSQGIQYF
18,TRBD2,TRBV6-5,.,TRBJ2-2,TGTGCCAGCAGCTACCACGGCGGGAGGAATTCGAACACCGGGGAGCTGTTTTTT,CASSYHGGRNSNTGELFF
12,.,TRBV3-1,.,TRBJ1-1,TGTGCCAGCAGCCATCGGAACACTGAAGCTTTCTTT,CASSHRNTEAFF
14,.,TRBV5-1,.,TRBJ1-3,TGCGCCAGCAGCTCGGGAGTGGCGGGAAACACCATATATTTT,CASSSGVAGNTIYF
11,.,TRBV20-1,.,TRBJ1-1,TGCAGTGCTAAGGGGAACACTGAAGCTTTCTTT,CSAKGNTEAFF
19,.,TRBV20-1,.,TRBJ2-5,TGCAGTGCTAGAGGGGACATCGAGGCAGGGGTTCTAAACCAAGAGACCCAGTACTTC,CSARGDIEAGVLNQETQYF
17,.,TRBV4-1,few,TRBJ1-3,TGCGCCAGCAGCCAAGAAGCAGGTCCATCCTCTGGAAACACCATATATTTT,CASSQEAGPSSGNTIYF
12,.,TRBV29-1,.,TRBJ2-1,TGCAGCGTTGTCGGCGGGCACAATGAGCAGTTCTTC,CSVVGGHNEQFF
15,TRBD1,TRBV6-6,few,TRBJ2-5,TGTGCCAGCAGCAAGGGGACAGGGATTCAAGAGACCCAGTACTTC,CASSKGTGIQETQYF